These 13 T cell receptor beta chains were sequenced from one sample in a study of shared clonotypes between healthy human individuals. The repertoire was sequenced with immunoSEQ multiplex PCR; TCRdb's copy has only in-frame clones and lacks some. Of roughly 2.5 million clones in the sample, just over 90% were seen once. Sample: naive CD4+ T cells sorted from blood. As to subset: CD45RA+ positively selected. Source of these receptors: a man between 18 and 29 years old in good health.

This chain uses TRBV18 with TRBJ1-1; 11 bases map to TRBD1. There are 17 residues in the CDR3. Germline V gene data show CDR1 as KGHSH and CDR2 as LQKENI. V dropped 6 bases and J dropped 1; count of bases not matched to a gene: 10. For the CDR3, the DNA is TGTGCCAGCTCGGAGGGACAGGGGGATGGGTCGAACACTGAAGCTTTCTTT. It is translated as CASSEGQGDGSNTEAFF. Full variable domain (outside the CDR3, taken from reference TRBV18 and TRBJ1-1): NAGVMQNPRHLVRRRGQEARLRCSPMKGHSHVYWYRQLPEEGLKFMVYLQKENIIDESGMPKERFSAEFPKEGPSILRIQQVVRGDSAAYFCASSEGQGDGSNTEAFFGQGTRLTVV.

The rearrangement joins TRBV10-3 to TRBJ1-2; D uncertain. V dropped 6 bases and J dropped 4 bases, with 18 bases sitting between them. The CDR3 totals 15 residues. CDR1 ENHRY and CDR2 SYGVKD come from the germline V gene. The DNA of the CDR3 is TGTGCCATCAGCCAAAGCCGGGAAGCCAGCTATGGCTACACCTTC. Its protein product is CAISQSREASYGYTF.

The gene calls are TRBV6-1 and TRBJ2-1, with D tentatively TRBD1 (5 bases). From germline, CDR1 is MNHNS and CDR2 SASEGT. The CDR3 is 12 residues long. The ends were cut back, 8 bases at V and 12 bases at J, with 17 bases in the middle. CDR3 sequence reads: CASESTATAQFF. CDR3 DNA: TGTGCCAGCGAGTCGACAGCTACCGCGCAGTTCTTC.

To note about this clone: In the same sample, other DNA sequences code for this CDR3. The gene calls are TRBV18 and TRBJ2-1; D gene ambiguous. Germline V gives CDR1 KGHSH, CDR2 LQKENI. The V and J ends lost 1 base and 5 bases respectively, with 3 bases between them. The CDR3 has 12 residues. The CDR3 sequence: CASSPLDNEQFF. CDR3 nucleotide sequence: TGTGCCAGCTCACCACTGGACAATGAGCAGTTCTTC.

The chain carries TRBV2 and TRBJ2-2; 13 bases align to TRBD2. V lost 7 bases, J lost 1 base, and 12 bases stayed unmatched. Looked up from germline, CDR1 is SNHLY and CDR2 is FYNNEI. This CDR3 is 19 amino acids long. In DNA form, the CDR3 reads TGTGCCAGCATCCTGGGACTAGCGGGATCTCGTCGGAACACCGGGGAGCTGTTTTTT. Its translation is CASILGLAGSRRNTGELFF.

The chain has TRBV29-1 and TRBJ2-7; perhaps TRBD2 as D (6 bases). V was trimmed by 0 bases and J by 5 bases, leaving 17 bases between them. This CDR3 region has 15 residues. Per the germline V gene, CDR1 is SQVTM and CDR2 is ANQGSEA. The CDR3 sequence is CSVEDGGPGRHEQYF. CDR3 sequence (DNA): TGCAGCGTTGAAGATGGTGGGCCGGGGAGGCACGAGCAGTACTTC.

J is TRBJ2-5 and V is TRBV7-6; weak D call: TRBD2 (5 bases). V lost 5 bases to trimming and J lost 4 bases, with 11 bases between them. The germline V gene has CDR1 SGHVS and CDR2 FNYEAQ. The CDR3 length is 13 residues. The CDR3 DNA follows: TGTGCCAGCAGCCAGAGGGAAGCAGAGACCCAGTACTTC. It codes for CASSQREAETQYF.

This clone has only one observation. The chain uses TRBV5-1 and TRBJ2-2; the D is unclear. The CDR3 length is 14 residues. Trimming removed 0 bases from V and 6 bases from J, with 9 bases in between. Germline V lookup: CDR1 SGHRS, CDR2 YFSETQ. The DNA of the CDR3 is TGCGCCAGCAGCTTGGCGCTAGGATCCGGGGAGCTGTTTTTT. It translates to CASSLALGSGELFF.

V is TRBV2 and J is TRBJ2-7, with D maybe TRBD2 (6 bases). V was trimmed by 7 bases and J by 2 bases, leaving 15 bases between them. The length of the CDR3 is 14 residues. Germline CDR1 reads SNHLY; CDR2 reads FYNNEI. In nucleotides, the CDR3 is TGTGCCAGCACTAGCGAGGCGGGGACCTACGAGCAGTACTTC. Its translation is CASTSEAGTYEQYF.

The genes are TRBV7-3 and TRBJ2-1; perhaps TRBD2 as D (5 bases). This CDR3 spans 14 amino acids. Germline V gene sequence: CDR1 SGHTA, CDR2 FQGTGA. The germline V and J ends were trimmed by 0 bases and 9 bases, with 12 bases remaining between them. The CDR3 reads CASSLTGVSGEQFF. In DNA, the CDR3 is TGTGCCAGCAGCTTAACGGGCGTGAGCGGTGAGCAGTTCTTC.

Notes on this clone: Other DNA sequences from this sample encode an identical CDR3 as well. The chain is built from TRBV18 and TRBJ2-1; TRBD1 aligns across 11 bases. V trimming: 3 bases; J trimming: 4 bases; junction bases outside the gene matches: 2. CDR1 is KGHSH, CDR2 LQKENI, per germline. This CDR3 is built from 15 residues. DNA for the CDR3: TGTGCCAGCTCACCCGGACAGGGGGCGTACAATGAGCAGTTCTTC. Protein sequence: CASSPGQGAYNEQFF.

The rearrangement links TRBV10-3 to TRBJ1-6; D gene unclear. V shed 8 bases and J shed 7 bases, with 18 bases lying between them. The CDR3 sequence is 15 residues long. Looked up from germline, CDR1 is ENHRY and CDR2 is SYGVKD. CDR3 in amino acids: CAISGRELANSPLHF. The DNA for the CDR3 is TGTGCCATCTCCGGAAGGGAGCTAGCCAATTCACCCCTCCACTTT.

The chain uses TRBV7-2 and TRBJ2-2; 8 bases line up with TRBD1. The CDR3 consists of 15 residues. In germline, CDR1 is SGHTA, CDR2 FQGNSA. With 5 bases clipped from V and 6 bases from J, the junction kept 8 bases outside the gene matches. CDR3 DNA: TGTGCCAGCAGCCCGATGGGACAGGTCGCCGGGGAGCTGTTTTTT. Protein sequence: CASSPMGQVAGELFF.